This entry lists 15 T cell receptor beta chains sequenced from one sample in a study of cytomegalovirus exposure and HLA in healthy donors. The primer mix had 60 Vbeta and 13 Jbeta primers. The repertoire was sequenced with immunoSEQ multiplex PCR; TCRdb's copy has only in-frame clones and lacks some. Here the sample spans 150,000 to 200,000 clones, roughly four fifths being singletons. Material: PBMCs. Receptors originate from a man between 45 and 60 years old in good health and CMV-seropositive.

The V call is TRBV4-1, the J call TRBJ1-5, with D maybe TRBD1 (6 bases). Between the trimmed V and J ends, which lost 4 bases and 7 bases, there was a span of 23 bases. Germline V gene sequence: CDR1 MGHRA, CDR2 YSYEKL. The CDR3 length is 17 residues. The CDR3, as DNA: TGCGCCAGCAGCCCAGACGAAAGGGACATGATGTGGCAGCCCCAGCATTTT. Its protein is CASSPDERDMMWQPQHF.

This clone is a singleton in its sample. The J gene is TRBJ2-7, the V gene TRBV27; 7 bases fit TRBD1. The CDR3 consists of 14 residues. Germline-derived CDR1 and CDR2 are MNHEY and SMNVEV (reference sequence). V lost 4 bases and J lost 3; bases outside the gene matches: 6. CDR3 in DNA: TGTGCCAGCAGTTCCCGGACAGGTTACTACGAGCAGTACTTC. Its translation: CASSSRTGYYEQYF.

The rearrangement links TRBV19 to TRBJ1-4, with 7 bases matching TRBD1. V shed 3 bases and J 4 bases; nucleotides not matched to a gene: 14. Germline V gene lookup returns CDR1 LNHDA and CDR2 SQIVND (reference sequence). CDR3 length equals 18 residues. DNA of the CDR3: TGTGCCAGTAGTATGGGCCGGGGACAGAGATTGGTTAATGAAAAACTGTTTTTT. This codes for CASSMGRGQRLVNEKLFF.

This rearrangement joins TRBV9 to TRBJ2-3, with 7 bases aligning to TRBD2. This CDR3 is built from 16 residues. J was trimmed by 2 bases and V by 7 bases; bases with no gene match: 13. The germline gives CDR1 SGDLS, CDR2 YYNGEE. In DNA, the CDR3 is TGTGCCAGCGCCAAAGGGGCGGGGGATATCACAGATACGCAGTATTTT. Its translation: CASAKGAGDITDTQYF. The full variable domain, completed using reference TRBV9 and TRBJ2-3, is DSGVTQTPKHLITATGQRVTLRCSPRSGDLSVYWYQQSLDQGLQFLIQYYNGEERAKGNILERFSAQQFPDLHSELNLSSLELGDSALYFCASAKGAGDITDTQYFGPGTRLTVL.

J is TRBJ1-3 and V is TRBV6-5; no definite D call. Germline V CDR1 and CDR2: MNHEY, SVGAGI. The CDR3 sequence is 14 residues long. V was pared by 0 bases and J by 2 bases, with 5 bases between. The CDR3 loop is CASSYSLPGNTIYF. CDR3 in DNA: TGTGCCAGCAGTTACTCCCTTCCTGGAAACACCATATATTTT.

The rearrangement uses TRBV7-3 and TRBJ2-6, with unresolved D. The CDR3 is 17 amino acids. Germline CDR1 and CDR2: SGHTA and FQGTGA. V shed 1 base and J shed 0 bases, with 10 bases lying between them. In DNA form, the CDR3 reads TGTGCCAGCAGCTTAAAAAGTCACTACTCTGGGGCCAACGTCCTGACTTTC. Translating it yields CASSLKSHYSGANVLTF. The variable domain in full, with the rest retrieved from reference TRBV7-3 and TRBJ2-6, is GAGVSQTPSNKVTEKGKYVELRCDPISGHTALYWYRQSLGQGPEFLIYFQGTGAADDSGLPNDRFFAVRPEGSVSTLKIQRTERGDSAVYLCASSLKSHYSGANVLTFGAGSRLTVL.

CDR3 amino acids: CASSQSGGASNEQFF. DNA for the CDR3: TGTGCCAGCAGCCAAAGCGGGGGGGCCTCCAATGAGCAGTTCTTC. V usage is TRBV7-9 and J usage is TRBJ2-1; 10 positions match TRBD2. V trimming: 5 bases; J trimming: 6 bases; junction bases outside the gene matches: 7. Germline assignment: CDR1 SEHNR and CDR2 FQNEAQ (reference sequence). This CDR3 contains 15 residues.

J is TRBJ1-1 and V is TRBV11-1; D is unclear. Germline V gene lookup returns CDR1 SGHAT and CDR2 FQDESV (reference sequence). This CDR3 is built from 14 residues. The V end lost 5 bases, the J end lost 11 bases, and 21 bases lay between the germline ends. The CDR3 loop is CASSRGESKVVAFF. CDR3 DNA: TGTGCCAGCAGCCGCGGAGAATCCAAAGTGGTGGCTTTCTTT.

This rearrangement joins TRBV5-1 to TRBJ2-3; 8 bases map to TRBD2. Trimming took 0 bases from V and 2 from J; bases not matched to a gene: 14. The CDR3 is made up of 19 amino acids. Germline V gene data show CDR1 as SGHRS and CDR2 as YFSETQ. The CDR3 bases are TGCGCCAGCAGCTTGGTTTACTCTAGGGCGGGAGGTCTCACAGATACGCAGTATTTT. Protein sequence: CASSLVYSRAGGLTDTQYF.

The chain is built from TRBV27 and TRBJ1-4, with D hard to call. Trimming took off 2 bases at V and 5 bases at J, with 9 bases between the two ends. The CDR3 has 14 residues. Germline V gene sequence: CDR1 MNHEY, CDR2 SMNVEV (reference sequence). CDR3 sequence reads: CASSLIPENEKLFF. CDR3 nucleotide sequence: TGTGCCAGCAGTTTAATACCAGAAAATGAAAAACTGTTTTTT. The full variable domain, in which reference TRBV27 and TRBJ1-4 provide the parts outside the CDR3, is EAQVTQNPRYLITVTGKKLTVTCSQNMNHEYMSWYRQDPGLGLRQIYYSMNVEVTDKGDVPEGYKVSRKEKRNFPLILESPSPNQTSLYFCASSLIPENEKLFFGSGTQLSVL.

The V gene is TRBV7-3, the J gene TRBJ1-1; 8 positions agree with TRBD1. Looked up from germline, CDR1 is SGHTA and CDR2 is FQGTGA. V was pared by 5 bases and J by 3 bases, with 11 bases of the junction left unmatched. The CDR3 contains 16 residues. The CDR3 sequence is CASSPGQGGGYTEAFF. The CDR3 nucleotides are TGTGCCAGCAGCCCTGGACAGGGAGGGGGTTACACTGAAGCTTTCTTT.

The chain is built from TRBV9 and TRBJ1-3, with a weak D call TRBD1 (6 bases). Germline values: CDR1 SGDLS, CDR2 YYNGEE. The CDR3 is 14 residues long. The V and J ends lost 6 bases and 0 bases respectively, with 10 bases between them. CDR3 DNA sequence: TGTGCCAGCAACAAGGGGGACTCTGGAAACACCATATATTTT. Protein product: CASNKGDSGNTIYF.

The chain recombines TRBV5-4 with TRBJ1-2; 10 nucleotides match TRBD1. Germline V gene lookup returns CDR1 SGHNT and CDR2 YYREEE (reference sequence). This CDR3 has 13 amino acids. V shed 5 bases and J 3 bases; nucleotides not matched to a gene: 1. The CDR3 DNA reads TGTGCCAGCAGGGGGACAGGGGACTATGGCTACACCTTC. Translation: CASRGTGDYGYTF.

The chain joins TRBV4-1 to TRBJ2-7, with TRBD1 matching 7 bases. There are 17 residues in the CDR3. Trimming removed 0 bases from V and 5 bases from J; junction bases left unmatched: 13. Germline loops: CDR1 MGHRA, CDR2 YSYEKL. The CDR3 sequence: CASSQEPWDRPPNEQYF. In nucleotides, the CDR3 is TGCGCCAGCAGCCAAGAACCTTGGGACAGACCCCCGAACGAGCAGTACTTC.

This clone was counted once. The CDR3 DNA reads as TGCGCCAGCAGCCACCAACAGGGGCCCCTTCGGCAGCCCCAGCATTTT. Translating it yields CASSHQQGPLRQPQHF. V gene TRBV4-1 combines with J gene TRBJ1-5; TRBD1 aligns across 7 bases. Per the germline V gene, CDR1 is MGHRA and CDR2 is YSYEKL. V was clipped by 3 bases and J by 7 bases; unmatched bases: 12. CDR3 length: 16 residues.